Listed below are T cell receptor beta chains from one sample, sequenced in a study of blood T cell repertoires in COVID-19. The assay was immunoSEQ multiplex PCR, and TCRdb's table has in-frame clones only and misses some. The table includes approximately 670,000 clones, around 89% detected once. The sequenced material came from peripheral blood. These receptors originate from a woman between 18 and 29 years old with acute or convalescent COVID-19. The CDR3 runs from the conserved cysteine through the conserved F or W. D genes are given only for firm matches. Expanded clones are given a class, and other clones once, few, many or no size at all.

d_gene	v_gene	j_gene	abundance	CDR3nt	CDR3aa
TRBD1	TRBV29-1	TRBJ2-7	-	TGCAGCGTTGAGACAGGGCGTATGAGTCGAAACGAGCAGTACTTC	CSVETGRMSRNEQYF
-	TRBV6-1	TRBJ1-4	-	TGTGCCAGCAGTGAAAGATTGGGCAGCGGCGGAGAAAAACTGTTTTTT	CASSERLGSGGEKLFF
-	TRBV19	TRBJ2-5	-	TGTGCCAGTAGTACCCGGGTGGGAGGGGGCCAAGAGACCCAGTACTTC	CASSTRVGGGQETQYF
-	TRBV6-5	TRBJ1-1	-	TGTGCCAGCAAAAGGGGCAGAACCCTCGGCACTGAAGCTTTCTTT	CASKRGRTLGTEAFF
TRBD2	TRBV7-2	TRBJ2-7	-	TGTGCCAGCAGCTTTCGGGAAACGCTAGCGGGGGGTTACGAGCAGTACTTC	CASSFRETLAGGYEQYF
TRBD1	TRBV15	TRBJ1-1	-	TGTGCCACCAGCAGGGAGACAGGGCCGGGGAACACTGAAGCTTTCTTT	CATSRETGPGNTEAFF
-	TRBV7-3	TRBJ2-2	-	TGTGCCAGCAGCACCCACACACAGGGAACCGGGGAGCTGTTTTTT	CASSTHTQGTGELFF
-	TRBV14	TRBJ1-1	few	TGTGCCAGCAGCCCGGTCCCGAGGGACACTGAAGCTTTCTTT	CASSPVPRDTEAFF
TRBD1	TRBV18	TRBJ1-2	-	TGTGCCAGCTCATTGGAAACGGGACAGGGGGCTCTAGGCTATGGCTACACCTTC	CASSLETGQGALGYGYTF
-	TRBV30	TRBJ1-3	-	TGTGCCTGGACTTGGGACTCCTCGTCTGGAAACACCATATATTTT	CAWTWDSSSGNTIYF
-	TRBV5-6	TRBJ1-5	-	TGTGCCAGCAGCTTGGGGACAGACAATCAGCCCCAGCATTTT	CASSLGTDNQPQHF
-	TRBV12-3/TRBV12-4	TRBJ1-2	-	TGTGCCAGCAGGAAAGACAGGTACTATGGCTACACCTTC	CASRKDRYYGYTF
TRBD2	TRBV28	TRBJ2-7	-	TGTGCCAGCAGACCCTCCGGGACTAGCGACTACGAGCAGTACTTC	CASRPSGTSDYEQYF
TRBD1	TRBV29-1	TRBJ1-2	once	TGCAGCGTGAAATCCGGGACAGGGAGCTATGGCTACACCTTC	CSVKSGTGSYGYTF
TRBD1	TRBV7-2	TRBJ1-2	-	TGTGCCAGCAGCTTGTCTGGACAGGGAAGCTATGGCTACACCTTC	CASSLSGQGSYGYTF
-	TRBV11-2	TRBJ2-1	-	TGTGCCAGCAGCGATATGCGAAGGAGTGATGGCAATGAGCAGTTCTTC	CASSDMRRSDGNEQFF
-	TRBV7-9	TRBJ1-3	-	TGTGCCAGCAGCTTAGTCCTAGGCTCTGGAAACACCATATATTTT	CASSLVLGSGNTIYF
TRBD1	TRBV5-6	TRBJ1-6	few	TGTGCCAGCAGCCCTACGGACAGGGAGGCTATTTCACCCCTCCACTTT	CASSPTDREAISPLHF
-	TRBV9	TRBJ1-1	-	TGTGCCAGCGGGCAATTGAACACTGAAGCTTTCTTT	CASGQLNTEAFF
-	TRBV27	TRBJ1-1	-	TGTGCCAGCAGTTTAATACGGGGATGGAACACTGAAGCTTTCTTT	CASSLIRGWNTEAFF
TRBD1	TRBV7-2	TRBJ1-6	-	TGTGCCAGCAGCTTAGCGCTAACAGGGGCCGCCGGGAATTCACCCCTCCACTTT	CASSLALTGAAGNSPLHF
-	TRBV9	TRBJ1-3	-	TGTGCCAGCAGCGTAGGCACTGGTATTGGAAACACCATATATTTT	CASSVGTGIGNTIYF
-	TRBV12-3/TRBV12-4	TRBJ1-2	-	TGTGCCAGCAGTGACTCGGGGTCCTATGGCTACACCTTC	CASSDSGSYGYTF
TRBD1	TRBV6-5	TRBJ1-2	-	TGTGCCAGCAGTTCCCGGACAGGGGTTAGGCGGGGCTACACCTTC	CASSSRTGVRRGYTF
TRBD2	TRBV24-1	TRBJ2-3	-	TGTGCCACCTGGGGGGGTAGGGCAGATACGCAGTATTTT	CATWGGRADTQYF
TRBD1	TRBV12-3/TRBV12-4	TRBJ2-1	-	TGTGCCAGCGTGGGACAGGGGTACAATGAGCAGTTCTTC	CASVGQGYNEQFF
-	TRBV24-1	TRBJ1-3	-	TGTGCCACCAGTCCGGGGGGATCTGGAAACACCATATATTTT	CATSPGGSGNTIYF
-	TRBV5-1	TRBJ2-6	once	TGCGCCAGCAGCTTGGGTCTGGGGGCGGGCGGGGCCAACGTCCTGACTTTC	CASSLGLGAGGANVLTF
-	TRBV2	TRBJ2-7	-	TGTGCCAGCAGTGAGGGGGACATTGGTCCCTACGAGCAGTACTTC	CASSEGDIGPYEQYF
-	TRBV19	TRBJ1-1	-	TGTGCCAGTACCAGGACCGGACAGAACACTGAAGCTTTCTTT	CASTRTGQNTEAFF
-	TRBV5-4	TRBJ2-7	-	TGTGCCAGCAGCTTGGAGCCGGGGTACGAGCAGTACTTC	CASSLEPGYEQYF
-	TRBV18	TRBJ1-6	few	TGTGCCAGCTCACCAGGACAGAATTCACCCCTCCACTTT	CASSPGQNSPLHF
-	TRBV28	TRBJ2-7	-	TGTGCCAGCAGTTTGTCGGGTTACGAGCAGTACTTC	CASSLSGYEQYF
TRBD2	TRBV19	TRBJ2-5	-	TGTGCCCCCTTGGCGCCCGGGACTAGAGAGACCCAGTACTTC	CAPLAPGTRETQYF
-	TRBV19	TRBJ1-1	-	TGTGCCAGTAGTATAGATTTCCCAGGATTGAACACTGAAGCTTTCTTT	CASSIDFPGLNTEAFF
TRBD1	TRBV29-1	TRBJ2-7	-	TGCAGCGTAGAGGGGACAGGGCCCCTCTACGAGCAGTACTTC	CSVEGTGPLYEQYF
TRBD2	TRBV13	TRBJ2-3	once	TGTGCCAGCAGCCCCGGACTAGCGGGCACAGATACGCAGTATTTT	CASSPGLAGTDTQYF
-	TRBV6-6	TRBJ2-1	-	TGTGCCAGCAGTTACTCTAGTCAGGTTGAGCAGTTCTTC	CASSYSSQVEQFF
-	TRBV12-3/TRBV12-4	TRBJ1-5	-	TGTGCCAGCAGCCAGTTTAGCAATCAGCCCCAGCATTTT	CASSQFSNQPQHF
-	TRBV6-2/TRBV6-3	TRBJ2-1	-	TGTGCCAGCAGTCTAAGTCCTTGGTCCGAGCAGTTCTTC	CASSLSPWSEQFF
TRBD1	TRBV30	TRBJ1-5	-	TGTGCCTGGAGTGGCGGGGACAGGGCGGAGCAGCCCCAGCATTTT	CAWSGGDRAEQPQHF
-	TRBV27	TRBJ1-3	-	TGTGCCAGCAGTTATACAGGATACTCTGGAAACACCATATATTTT	CASSYTGYSGNTIYF
-	TRBV24-1	TRBJ1-2	-	TGTGCCACCAGTGGAGGCTATGGCTACACCTTC	CATSGGYGYTF
-	TRBV7-2	TRBJ1-1	-	TGTGCCAGCAGTCGGGGGGTTGGGGTGACTGAAGCTTTCTTT	CASSRGVGVTEAFF
TRBD1	TRBV11-3	TRBJ2-1	once	TGTGCCAGCAGCAGAACAGGGGATACCTACAATGAGCAGTTCTTC	CASSRTGDTYNEQFF
-	TRBV7-9	TRBJ1-5	-	TGTGCCAGCAGCTCCTCAGGGGCTCAGCCCCAGCATTTT	CASSSSGAQPQHF
-	TRBV7-9	TRBJ2-2	-	TGTGCCAGCAGCTTATTCCGGGGGAACACCGGGGAGCTGTTTTTT	CASSLFRGNTGELFF
TRBD2	TRBV5-1	TRBJ2-5	-	TGCGCCAGCAGCTGGTTGACTAGCGGCGGGGAGACCCAGTACTTC	CASSWLTSGGETQYF
-	TRBV2	TRBJ2-5	-	TGTGCCAGCGTCACCACACAGGGCTTAGGGGAGACCCAGTACTTC	CASVTTQGLGETQYF
-	TRBV30	TRBJ1-6	once	TGTGCCTGGGCAGGGTATGTAGAATCACCCCTCCACTTT	CAWAGYVESPLHF
TRBD1	TRBV19	TRBJ2-2	-	TGTGCCAGTAGGCCCGGGACAGGGGTGTCCGGGGAGCTGTTTTTT	CASRPGTGVSGELFF
TRBD1	TRBV19	TRBJ2-3	-	TGTGCCAGTAAAGGGACAGGGAGTTCAGATACGCAGTATTTT	CASKGTGSSDTQYF
TRBD2	TRBV7-2	TRBJ2-3	-	TGTGCCAGCAGCCCCGTTACAGCGGGGGCCATCACAGATACGCAGTATTTT	CASSPVTAGAITDTQYF
-	TRBV13	TRBJ1-5	-	TGTGCCAGCAGCTCCCGACAGAGCCCCATCGATCCCCAGCATTTT	CASSSRQSPIDPQHF
-	TRBV5-6	TRBJ1-4	-	TGTGCCAGCAGCGCTCTGCAGGGGCGGGATGAAAAACTGTTTTTT	CASSALQGRDEKLFF
TRBD2	TRBV7-3	TRBJ2-7	-	TGTGCCAGCAGCCCGGGGGGTACTTACGAGCAGTACTTC	CASSPGGTYEQYF